This passage covers 30 T cell receptor beta chains from one sample sequenced in a study of T cells after yellow fever vaccination. In TCRdb, the 5' RACE reads were re-called with MiXCR into one record per CDR3 protein. Counted here are about 75,000 distinct CDR3 sequences, more than 5.5% occurring once; the ten biggest clones make up roughly 29%. Specimen: CD8+ T cells sorted from PBMCs, collected 10 to 11 days after the first yellow fever vaccination. Every receptor here comes from a man between 18 and 35 years old who received the YFV17D yellow fever vaccine.

CDR3 region: CASSPTAVPLDTQYF. CDR3 in DNA: TGTGCCAGCAGCCCGACGGCAGTCCCTTTAGATACGCAGTATTTT. V gene TRBV7-9 combines with J gene TRBJ2-3; no clear D. The CDR3 totals 15 residues. In germline, CDR1 is SEHNR, CDR2 FQNEAQ (reference sequence). With 5 bases removed from V and 5 bases from J, the gap between germline ends came to 17 bases.

This clonotype was seen more than once but under ten times. The J gene is TRBJ1-4, the V gene TRBV9; the match to TRBD1 covers 8 bases. The CDR3 contains 13 residues. The germline V gene has CDR1 SGDLS and CDR2 YYNGEE. With 3 bases clipped from V and 14 bases from J, the junction kept 9 bases outside the gene matches. Written as DNA, the CDR3 is TGTGCCAGCAGCGCCGGGACAGGTCGTTCGCTGTTTTTT. As protein: CASSAGTGRSLFF.

This clonotype has ten or more counts. The rearrangement links TRBV7-9 to TRBJ1-1; TRBD1 agrees at 9 bases. Germline CDR1 SEHNR, CDR2 FQNEAQ (reference sequence). The CDR3 runs to 15 residues. The ends lost 5 bases at V and 1 base at J; junction bases unmatched: 5. The CDR3, as DNA: TGTGCCAGCAGCCCTTCGACAGGGGGGAACACTGAAGCTTTCTTT. Protein product: CASSPSTGGNTEAFF.

The chain links TRBV20-1 to TRBJ1-1; D call uncertain. V lost 0 bases and J 4 bases, leaving 6 bases between the germline ends. The CDR3 has 12 residues. Germline values: CDR1 DFQATT, CDR2 SNEGSKA (reference sequence). The CDR3 coding sequence is TGCAGTGCTAGAGATCCCAGCACTGAAGCTTTCTTT. Translating it yields CSARDPSTEAFF.

This clonotype occurred many times. This rearrangement joins TRBV29-1 to TRBJ2-5, with TRBD1 matching over 7 bases. In germline, CDR1 is SQVTM, CDR2 ANQGSEA. V lost 1 base, J lost 5 bases, and 10 bases stayed unmatched. The CDR3 sequence is 15 residues long. The CDR3 bases are TGCAGCGTTGAAGTAGGTAGGGGGCGCCGGGAGACCCAGTACTTC. Its translation: CSVEVGRGRRETQYF.

In this sample, this clonotype turned up many times. The chain couples TRBV29-1 to TRBJ2-3; D is unresolved. Germline CDR1 SQVTM, CDR2 ANQGSEA. V dropped 3 bases and J dropped 2 bases, with 12 bases sitting between them. The length of the CDR3 is 14 residues. CDR3 region: CSVDWKTNTDTQYF. The CDR3 DNA reads TGCAGCGTTGATTGGAAGACCAACACAGATACGCAGTATTTT.

This clonotype has ten or more counts. The genes are TRBV29-1 and TRBJ1-3; D remains ambiguous. The CDR3 extends over 11 amino acids. Germline CDR1 is SQVTM and CDR2 is ANQGSEA. Trimming cost V 7 bases and J 3 bases, with 7 bases left between them. The CDR3 spells CSAASGNTIYF. CDR3 coding DNA: TGCAGCGCCGCCAGTGGAAACACCATATATTTT.

This clonotype has ten or more counts. The CDR3 is CASRPGWVSGTDTQYF. The DNA for the CDR3 is TGTGCCAGCAGGCCGGGCTGGGTAAGTGGGACAGATACGCAGTATTTT. The chain combines TRBV5-6 with TRBJ2-3; no clear D gene. V lost 5 bases and J lost 3, with 19 bases in between. CDR1 and CDR2 from the germline V gene are SGHDT and YYEEEE. The CDR3 runs 16 residues.

This clonotype was counted between two and nine times. V is TRBV25-1 and J is TRBJ1-6; maybe TRBD1 (5 bases). The CDR3 totals 16 residues. Germline V lookup: CDR1 MGHDK, CDR2 SYGVNS. The V gene lost 5 bases and the J gene lost 7 bases, with 18 bases spanning the gap. CDR3 residues: CASSWRNLKGNSPLHF. The CDR3 nucleotides read TGTGCCAGCAGTTGGCGGAACCTAAAGGGGAATTCACCCCTCCACTTT.

This clonotype has ten or more counts. V and J are TRBV7-6 and TRBJ2-3; D remains unclear. The V end lost 5 bases, the J end lost 4 bases, and 10 bases lay between the germline ends. The CDR3 has 13 residues. Germline values: CDR1 SGHVS, CDR2 FNYEAQ. The CDR3 DNA is TGTGCCAGCAGCGCCCCTCTGGCAGATACGCAGTATTTT. As protein: CASSAPLADTQYF.

This clonotype was seen ten or more times. The V call is TRBV7-2, the J call TRBJ2-7, with D hard to call. Trimming cost V 1 base and J 6 bases, with 13 bases left between them. CDR1 SGHTA and CDR2 FQGNSA come from the germline V gene. This CDR3 comprises 14 residues. The CDR3, as DNA: TGTGCCAGCAGCTTAGACGGCCCCTCGGGCGAGCAGTACTTC. Amino acids: CASSLDGPSGEQYF.

The chain joins TRBV12-2 to TRBJ1-2; no check of the table's D call, TRBD1, against the DNA was made. TRBV12-2 is listed as a pseudogene. This CDR3 contains 14 residues. CDR3 bases: TGTGCAAGTCGCTTAACCGGGACAGTCTATGGCTACACCTTC. This gives the protein CASRLTGTVYGYTF.

This clonotype showed up many times. J is TRBJ2-3 and V is TRBV5-5; D is undetermined. The CDR3 has 16 amino acids. From germline, CDR1 is SGHKS and CDR2 YYEKEE (reference sequence). Between the trimmed V and J ends, which lost 1 base and 4 bases, there was a span of 16 bases. The CDR3 sequence is CASSLSQTFVADTQYF. The CDR3 DNA reads as TGTGCCAGCAGCTTGTCACAAACGTTTGTGGCAGATACGCAGTATTTT.

This clonotype was counted a few times. The chain employs TRBV7-3 and TRBJ1-1, with D maybe TRBD1 (6 bases). CDR1 and CDR2 from the germline V gene are SGHTA and FQGTGA. The CDR3 spans 15 residues. The V end was cut by 2 bases, the J end by 4 bases, with 14 bases between. The CDR3 region is CASSLPGAGGTEAFF. In nucleotides, the CDR3 is TGTGCCAGCAGCTTACCGGGGGCCGGGGGCACTGAAGCTTTCTTT.

This clonotype was counted at least ten times. This chain connects TRBV7-8 to TRBJ2-5; 11 nucleotides line up with TRBD2. The CDR3 has 16 amino acids. Germline-derived CDR1 and CDR2 are SGHVS and FQNEAQ. With 5 bases clipped from V and 2 bases from J, the junction kept 7 bases outside the gene matches. CDR3 nucleotides: TGTGCCAGCAGCGTAGTAGCGGGGGGGGAACAAGAGACCCAGTACTTC. This encodes CASSVVAGGEQETQYF. The whole variable domain, filled in from reference TRBV7-8 and TRBJ2-5, reads GAGVSQSPRYKVAKRGQDVALRCDPISGHVSLFWYQQALGQGPEFLTYFQNEAQLDKSGLPSDRFFAERPEGSVSTLKIQRTQQEDSAVYLCASSVVAGGEQETQYFGPGTRLLVL.

The rearrangement uses TRBV7-9 and TRBJ2-5; tentative D call: TRBD1 (5 bases). Looked up from germline, CDR1 is SEHNR and CDR2 is FQNEAQ (reference sequence). The length of the CDR3 is 13 residues. The V end was cut by 6 bases, the J end by 2 bases, with 10 bases between. CDR3 sequence reads: CASSGAEQETQYF. CDR3 DNA sequence: TGTGCCAGCAGTGGGGCAGAGCAAGAGACCCAGTACTTC.

This clonotype was seen many times. V gene TRBV20-1 combines with J gene TRBJ2-1, with D tentatively TRBD1 (6 bases). V lost 2 bases and J 6 bases, leaving 17 bases between the germline ends. There are 15 residues in the CDR3. The germline V gene has CDR1 DFQATT and CDR2 SNEGSKA (reference sequence). The DNA of the CDR3 is TGCAGTGCTAGATCTCGGACAGACAACACCAATGAGCAGTTCTTC. As protein: CSARSRTDNTNEQFF.

This clonotype showed up many times. The chain links TRBV12-3 or TRBV12-4 to TRBJ2-1; D may be TRBD1 (6 bases). Trimming pared 3 bases from V and 4 bases from J, leaving 13 bases between. This CDR3 has 15 residues. The CDR3 nucleotides read TGTGCCAGCAGTTTGCAGGGGCGACGATACAATGAGCAGTTCTTC. It translates to CASSLQGRRYNEQFF.

This clonotype was counted at least ten times. The CDR3 sequence is CASSQRGGQETQYF. The CDR3 DNA sequence: TGCGCCAGCAGCCAGCGGGGGGGTCAAGAGACCCAGTACTTC. The chain couples TRBV4-3 to TRBJ2-5, with 9 bases aligning to TRBD2. The CDR3 totals 14 residues. V lost 3 bases and J lost 2; bases outside the gene matches: 1. Germline CDR1 and CDR2: LGHNA and YSLEER.

This chain joins TRBV21-1 and TRBJ1-5. TRBV21-1 represents a pseudogene. The CDR3 is 16 amino acids. This chain's CDR3 is CASSKAWRDSNQPQHF. The DNA for the CDR3 is TGTGCCAGCAGCAAAGCTTGGAGAGATAGCAATCAGCCCCAGCATTTT.

There are many counts of this clonotype. The chain uses TRBV4-3 and TRBJ2-2, with D possibly matching TRBD2 (6 bases). CDR3 size: 16 residues. Germline values: CDR1 LGHNA, CDR2 YSLEER. Trimming shortened V by 1 base and J by 7 bases, and 16 bases separated the two germline ends. Here the CDR3 DNA reads TGCGCCAGCAGCCAAGTGGAGGGACCAGTAGGCGGGGAGCTGTTTTTT. Translation gives CASSQVEGPVGGELFF.

This clonotype was recorded many times. For the CDR3, the DNA is TGCGCCAGCAGCCACCAGGACAGCCCCTACTATGGCTACACCTTC. This translates into CASSHQDSPYYGYTF. The gene calls are TRBV4-1 and TRBJ1-2; perhaps TRBD1 as D (6 bases). Per the germline V gene, CDR1 is MGHRA and CDR2 is YSYEKL. V was shortened by 3 bases and J by 3 bases, with 14 bases between the two germline ends. The CDR3 is made up of 15 amino acids.

This clonotype has ten or more counts. V and J are TRBV10-2 and TRBJ2-1; perhaps TRBD2 as D (5 bases). Germline-derived CDR1 and CDR2 are WSHSY and SAAADI. The CDR3 covers 13 residues. The V gene lost 5 bases and the J gene lost 4 bases, with 9 bases spanning the gap. The CDR3 loop is CASSLGRYNEQFF. DNA of the CDR3: TGCGCCAGCAGTCTTGGGAGATACAATGAGCAGTTCTTC.

This clonotype was observed a few times. V and J are TRBV12-5 and TRBJ2-4, with 8 nucleotides matching TRBD2. Germline V gene data show CDR1 as LGHNT and CDR2 as FRNRAP. V trimming: 3 bases; J trimming: 0 bases; junction bases outside the gene matches: 7. The CDR3 is made up of 17 amino acids. The CDR3 nucleotides are TGTGCTAGTGGTTTCGGGGGGGGGCTCCTAGCCAAAAACATTCAGTACTTC. Translating it yields CASGFGGGLLAKNIQYF.

V gene TRBV6-1 combines with J gene TRBJ1-1; D gene unclear. V was pared by 4 bases and J by 2 bases, with 11 bases between. Per germline, CDR1 MNHNS and CDR2 SASEGT. This CDR3 has 14 amino acids. The CDR3 reads CASSADSSNTEAFF. CDR3 sequence (DNA): TGTGCCAGCAGTGCGGACTCGTCTAACACTGAAGCTTTCTTT.

This clonotype was counted many times. The V call is TRBV10-2, the J call TRBJ1-5; the D gene is possibly TRBD1 (6 bases). Germline assignment: CDR1 WSHSY and CDR2 SAAADI. The CDR3 totals 15 residues. V shed 3 bases and J shed 2 bases, with 11 bases lying between them. The CDR3 DNA is TGCGCCAGCAGTGATCGGGGGCGAGGCAATCAGCCCCAGCATTTT. Amino acids: CASSDRGRGNQPQHF.

There are many counts of this clonotype. The chain uses TRBV20-1 and TRBJ1-1; D remains unclear. The germline V and J ends were trimmed by 0 bases and 7 bases, with 12 bases remaining between them. Germline loops: CDR1 DFQATT, CDR2 SNEGSKA (reference sequence). There are 13 residues in the CDR3. This chain's CDR3 is CSARDNSGREAFF. The CDR3 coding sequence is TGCAGTGCTAGAGATAATTCAGGACGTGAAGCTTTCTTT.

Many counts were recorded for this clonotype. The rearrangement links TRBV5-6 to TRBJ1-1; D perhaps matches TRBD1 (5 bases). Germline-derived CDR1 and CDR2 are SGHDT and YYEEEE. The CDR3 contains 16 residues. The V end was cut by 0 bases, the J end by 0 bases, with 12 bases between. This CDR3 reads CASSLEWGIMNTEAFF. The CDR3 nucleotides read TGTGCCAGCAGCTTGGAGTGGGGCATCATGAACACTGAAGCTTTCTTT.

This clonotype was found a few times. The chain carries TRBV5-1 and TRBJ2-1; D gene ambiguous. This CDR3 region has 11 residues. Germline CDR1 SGHRS, CDR2 YFSETQ. With 4 bases removed from V and 5 bases from J, the gap between germline ends came to 4 bases. The CDR3 protein is CASSGNNEQFF. CDR3 DNA: TGCGCCAGCAGCGGAAACAATGAGCAGTTCTTC.

This clonotype was found a few times. The chain combines TRBV7-9 with TRBJ1-3; 10 bases are a match to TRBD1. The CDR3 runs 16 residues. Looked up from germline, CDR1 is SEHNR and CDR2 is FQNEAQ (reference sequence). J lost 4 bases, V lost 4 bases, and 7 bases had no gene match. The CDR3 coding sequence is TGTGCCAGCAGCTCATTGACAGGGGGCTTAGGAAACACCATATATTTT. Encoded protein: CASSSLTGGLGNTIYF. The entire variable domain, with the rest obtained from reference TRBV7-9 and TRBJ1-3, is as follows: DTGVSQNPRHKITKRGQNVTFRCDPISEHNRLYWYRQTLGQGPEFLTYFQNEAQLEKSRLLSDRFSAERPKGSFSTLEIQRTEQGDSAMYLCASSSLTGGLGNTIYFGEGSWLTVV.